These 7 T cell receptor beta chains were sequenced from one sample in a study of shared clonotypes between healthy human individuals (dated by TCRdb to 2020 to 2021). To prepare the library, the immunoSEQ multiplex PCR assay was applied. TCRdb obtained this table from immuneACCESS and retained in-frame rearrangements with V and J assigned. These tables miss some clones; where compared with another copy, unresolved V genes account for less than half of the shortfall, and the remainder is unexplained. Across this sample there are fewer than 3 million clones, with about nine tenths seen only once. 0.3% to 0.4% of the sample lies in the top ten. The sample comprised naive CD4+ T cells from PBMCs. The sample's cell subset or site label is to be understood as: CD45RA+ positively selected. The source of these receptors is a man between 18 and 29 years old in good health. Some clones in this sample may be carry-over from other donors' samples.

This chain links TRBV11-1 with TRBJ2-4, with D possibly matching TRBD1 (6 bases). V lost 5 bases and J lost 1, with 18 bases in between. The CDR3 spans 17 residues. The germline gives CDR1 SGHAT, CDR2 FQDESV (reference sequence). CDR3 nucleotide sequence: TGTGCCAGCAGCAAACACCAGGGGAGTGGGGCCAAAAACATTCAGTACTTC. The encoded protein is CASSKHQGSGAKNIQYF.

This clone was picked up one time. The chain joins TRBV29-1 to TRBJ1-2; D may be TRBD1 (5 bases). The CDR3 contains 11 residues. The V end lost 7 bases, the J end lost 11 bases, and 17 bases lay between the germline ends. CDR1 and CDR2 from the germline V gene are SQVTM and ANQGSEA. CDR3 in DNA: TGCAGCGCTTTCGGGAGCGGGGGTTACACCTTC. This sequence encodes CSAFGSGGYTF.

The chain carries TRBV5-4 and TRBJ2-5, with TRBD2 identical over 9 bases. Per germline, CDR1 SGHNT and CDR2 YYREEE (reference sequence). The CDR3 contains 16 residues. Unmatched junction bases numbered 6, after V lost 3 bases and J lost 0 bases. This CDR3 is CASSSGLARYQETQYF. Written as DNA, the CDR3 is TGTGCCAGCAGCTCCGGACTAGCGCGGTACCAAGAGACCCAGTACTTC.

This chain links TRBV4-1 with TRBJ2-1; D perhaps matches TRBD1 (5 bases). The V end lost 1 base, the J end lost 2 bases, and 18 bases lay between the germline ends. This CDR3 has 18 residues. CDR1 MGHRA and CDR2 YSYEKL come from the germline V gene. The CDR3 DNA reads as TGCGCCAGCAGCCAAGTCTTTATGCCAGGGCTTACCTACAATGAGCAGTTCTTC. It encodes CASSQVFMPGLTYNEQFF.

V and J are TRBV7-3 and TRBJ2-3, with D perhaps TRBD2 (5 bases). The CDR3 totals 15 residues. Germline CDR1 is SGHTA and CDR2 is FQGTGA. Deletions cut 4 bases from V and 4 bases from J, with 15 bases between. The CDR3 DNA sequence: TGTGCCAGCAGCTCCAGCGGTCGGAGGTCAGATACGCAGTATTTT. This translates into CASSSSGRRSDTQYF.

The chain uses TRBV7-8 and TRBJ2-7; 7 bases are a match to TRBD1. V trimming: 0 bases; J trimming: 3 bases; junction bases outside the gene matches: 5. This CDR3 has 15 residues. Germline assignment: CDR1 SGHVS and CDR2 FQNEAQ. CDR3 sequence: CASSLAPQGNYEQYF. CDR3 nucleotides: TGTGCCAGCAGCTTAGCGCCACAGGGGAACTACGAGCAGTACTTC.

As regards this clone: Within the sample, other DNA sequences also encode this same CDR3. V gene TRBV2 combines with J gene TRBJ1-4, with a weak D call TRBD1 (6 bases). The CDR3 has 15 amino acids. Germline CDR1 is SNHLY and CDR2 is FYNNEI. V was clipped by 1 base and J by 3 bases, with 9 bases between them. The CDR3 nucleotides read TGTGCCAGCAGTGAAGTGGGGGCTCCTAATGAAAAACTGTTTTTT. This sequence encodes CASSEVGAPNEKLFF.